This TCR beta chain came from a study of blood T cell repertoires in COVID-19. Study-level background: T cells, B-cell-depleted T cells, or PBMCs supplied cDNA or gDNA.

This CDR3 is built from 18 residues. J lost 6 bases, V lost 4 bases, and 19 bases had no gene match. Germline CDR1 reads SGHRS; CDR2 reads YFSETQ. Source study methods: Amplified reference gene primers provided the basis for estimating nucleated cell counts. Clones were sequenced by immunoSEQ multiplex PCR, and TCRdb holds only the in-frame ones, with some missing. The V and J calls and clone size are taken from that table; D and trimming were inferred from the DNA. The sample holds a few hundred thousand clones, 86% seen once. The sequencing input was peripheral blood. The TCR was taken from a man between 18 and 35 years old with active or convalescent COVID-19. This chain uses TRBV5-1 with TRBJ2-3; 8 bases map to TRBD2. CDR3 DNA sequence: TGCGCCAGCAGCCCCAACCCCGGGCCGGTAGCGGGGCTCGATACGCAGTATTTT. It specifies CASSPNPGPVAGLDTQYF.